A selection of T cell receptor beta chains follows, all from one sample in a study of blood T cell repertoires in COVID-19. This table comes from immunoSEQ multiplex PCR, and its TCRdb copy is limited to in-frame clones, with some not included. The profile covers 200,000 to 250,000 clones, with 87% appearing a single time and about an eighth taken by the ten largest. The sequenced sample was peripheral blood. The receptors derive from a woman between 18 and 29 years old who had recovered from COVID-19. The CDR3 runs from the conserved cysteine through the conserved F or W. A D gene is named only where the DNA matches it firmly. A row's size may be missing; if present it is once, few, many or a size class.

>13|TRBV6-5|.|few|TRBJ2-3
CASSYEGTDTQYF
TGTGCCAGCAGTTACGAGGGCACAGATACGCAGTATTTT
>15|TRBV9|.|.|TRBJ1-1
CASSAAGLGNTEAFF
TGTGCCAGCAGCGCCGCAGGGTTAGGGAACACTGAAGCTTTCTTT
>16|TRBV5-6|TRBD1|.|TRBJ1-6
CASRSGTGPYNSPLHF
TGTGCCAGCAGGTCCGGGACAGGGCCCTATAATTCACCCCTCCACTTT
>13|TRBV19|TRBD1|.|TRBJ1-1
CASSRTGNTEAFF
TGTGCCAGTAGTAGGACAGGGAACACTGAAGCTTTCTTT
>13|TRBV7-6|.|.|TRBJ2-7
CASSPPGAFEQYF
TGTGCCAGCAGCCCCCCGGGAGCTTTCGAGCAGTACTTC
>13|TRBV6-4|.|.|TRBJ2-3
CASSPSEVDTQYF
TGTGCCAGCAGTCCTAGCGAGGTAGATACGCAGTATTTT
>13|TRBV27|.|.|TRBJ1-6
CASSLSGYFPLHF
TGTGCCAGCAGTTTATCCGGGTATTTCCCCCTCCACTTT
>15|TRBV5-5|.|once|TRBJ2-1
CASRPRWWADNEQFF
TGTGCCAGCCGACCCCGTTGGTGGGCAGACAATGAGCAGTTCTTC
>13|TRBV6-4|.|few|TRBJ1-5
CASSAGSNQPQHF
TGTGCCAGCAGCGCAGGCTCCAATCAGCCCCAGCATTTT
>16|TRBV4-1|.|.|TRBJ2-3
CASSQEGGGGSDTQYF
TGCGCCAGCAGCCAAGAAGGGGGGGGCGGGTCAGATACGCAGTATTTT
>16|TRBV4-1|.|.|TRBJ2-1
CASSLRIGDSYNEQFF
TGCGCCAGCAGCCTGAGGATAGGTGACAGTTACAATGAGCAGTTCTTC
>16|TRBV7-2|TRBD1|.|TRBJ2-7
CASSSLYRDSSYEQYF
TGTGCCAGCAGCTCCCTTTACCGGGACAGCTCCTACGAGCAGTACTTC
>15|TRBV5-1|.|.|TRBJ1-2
CASSLGSGQIYGYTF
TGCGCCAGCAGCTTGGGAAGTGGACAGATCTATGGCTACACCTTC
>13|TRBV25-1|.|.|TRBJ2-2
CASITTNTGELFF
TGTGCCAGTATCACAACGAACACCGGGGAGCTGTTTTTT
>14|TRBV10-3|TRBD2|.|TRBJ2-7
CATLGLAGGYEQYF
TGTGCCACCCTGGGACTAGCGGGAGGCTACGAGCAGTACTTC
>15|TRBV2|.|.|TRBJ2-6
CASSPRHSGANVLTF
TGTGCCAGCAGTCCCAGGCACTCTGGGGCCAACGTCCTGACTTTC
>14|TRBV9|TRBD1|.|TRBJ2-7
CASSSGTGWYEQYF
TGTGCCAGCAGCAGCGGGACAGGGTGGTACGAGCAGTACTTC